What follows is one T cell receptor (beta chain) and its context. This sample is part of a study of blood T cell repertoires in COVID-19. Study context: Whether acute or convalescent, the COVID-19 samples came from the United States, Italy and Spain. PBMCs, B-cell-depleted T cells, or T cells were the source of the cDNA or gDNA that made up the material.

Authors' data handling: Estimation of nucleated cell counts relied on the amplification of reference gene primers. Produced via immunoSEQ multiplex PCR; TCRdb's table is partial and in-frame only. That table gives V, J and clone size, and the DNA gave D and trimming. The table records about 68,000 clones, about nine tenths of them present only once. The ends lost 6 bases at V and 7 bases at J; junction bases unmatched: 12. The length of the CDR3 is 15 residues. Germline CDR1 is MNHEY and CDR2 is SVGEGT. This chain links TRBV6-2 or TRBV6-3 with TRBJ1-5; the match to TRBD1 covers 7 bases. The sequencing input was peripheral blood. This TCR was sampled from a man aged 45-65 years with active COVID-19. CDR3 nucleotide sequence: TGTGCCAGCAGCCCCGACAGGGCGCGATGGCAGCCCCAGCATTTT. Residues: CASSPDRARWQPQHF.